This TCR beta chain is drawn from a study of cytomegalovirus exposure and HLA in healthy donors. Overall study: HLA-typed donors were the source of about 90 million unique TCRs held in an early data release. Study-level findings and limits: In a later analysis, common viral pathogens appeared linked to several of the most significant clusters.

PCR employed 60 Vbeta and 13 Jbeta primers. Measured with immunoSEQ multiplex PCR; TCRdb has only the in-frame clones, and not every one. The table has approximately 170,000 clones, almost 75% seen once; the top ten hold less than 4%. Of note for this clone: Antigen specificity is unknown.

CDR3 size: 14 residues. Germline-derived CDR1 and CDR2 are SGHRS and YFSETQ. This receptor was taken from a young woman in good health and CMV-seropositive. The chain recombines TRBV5-1 with TRBJ2-5; TRBD2 matches 7 bases. The DNA end lines up better with TRBJ2-7; the J call may be wrong. Material for sequencing was PBMCs. CDR3 bases: TGCGCCAGCCAACCAGGACTAGGGACCTACGAGCAGTACTTC. Amino acids: CASQPGLGTYEQYF.